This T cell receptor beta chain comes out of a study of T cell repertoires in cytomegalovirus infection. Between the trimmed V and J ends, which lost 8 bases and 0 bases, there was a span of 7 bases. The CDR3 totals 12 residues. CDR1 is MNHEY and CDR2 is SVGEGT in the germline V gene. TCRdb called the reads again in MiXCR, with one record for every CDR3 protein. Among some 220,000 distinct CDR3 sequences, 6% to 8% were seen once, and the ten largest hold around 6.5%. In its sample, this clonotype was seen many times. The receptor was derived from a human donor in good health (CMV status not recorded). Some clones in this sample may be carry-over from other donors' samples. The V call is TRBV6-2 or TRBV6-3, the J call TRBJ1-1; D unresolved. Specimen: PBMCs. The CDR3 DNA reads TGTGCCAGCGGCACCCTGAACACTGAAGCTTTCTTT. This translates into CASGTLNTEAFF.